This T cell receptor (beta chain) is from a study of CD8+ T cells in alopecia areata. Extracted RNA was reverse transcribed, and the resulting cDNA served as sequencing template. The data were produced by immunoSEQ multiplex PCR, yet TCRdb's version contains in-frame clones alone and is incomplete. The table has 150,000 or so clones, around 87% seen once. V was pared by 5 bases and J by 5 bases, with 9 bases of the junction left unmatched. Germline V CDR1 and CDR2: SEHNR, FQNEAQ (reference sequence). There are 15 residues in the CDR3. Study results and limitations: Normal scalp had lower clonality than lesional scalp, with alopecia totalis/universalis lesions showing this most strongly. Normal skin's resident alphabeta T cells are sequenced alongside lesional scalp T cells.

About this clone itself: Its target is unknown.

PBMCs served as the source from which CD4+ and CD8+ T cells were sorted. The receptor's source is a human donor with alopecia areata. Sequenced material: CD8+ T cells sorted from blood, taken at week 0. This sequence joins TRBV7-9 and TRBJ2-3; 8 bases are a match to TRBD1. CDR3 amino acids: CASSHFQGAKDTQYF. CDR3 sequence (DNA): TGTGCCAGCAGCCACTTCCAGGGGGCGAAAGATACGCAGTATTTT.